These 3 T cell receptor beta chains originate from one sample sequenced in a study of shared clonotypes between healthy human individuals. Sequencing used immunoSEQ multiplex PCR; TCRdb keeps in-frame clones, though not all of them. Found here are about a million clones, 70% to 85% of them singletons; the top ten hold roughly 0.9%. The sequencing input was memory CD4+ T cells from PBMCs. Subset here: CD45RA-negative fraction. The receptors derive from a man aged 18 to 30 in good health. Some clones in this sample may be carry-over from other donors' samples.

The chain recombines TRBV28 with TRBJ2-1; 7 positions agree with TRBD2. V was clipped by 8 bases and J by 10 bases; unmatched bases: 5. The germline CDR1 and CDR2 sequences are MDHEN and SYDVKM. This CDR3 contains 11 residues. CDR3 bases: TGTGCCAGCGGGAGGGCCCGGGAGCAGTTCTTC. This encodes CASGRAREQFF.

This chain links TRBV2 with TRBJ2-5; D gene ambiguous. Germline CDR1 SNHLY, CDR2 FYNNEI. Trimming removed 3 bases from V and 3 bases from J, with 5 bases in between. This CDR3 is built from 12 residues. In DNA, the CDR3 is TGTGCCAGCAGTGAGATGGAAGAGACCCAGTACTTC. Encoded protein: CASSEMEETQYF.

CDR3 region: CATSSRPGLAAPGGEETQYF. The CDR3 DNA sequence: TGTGCCACCAGCAGCAGACCGGGACTAGCGGCCCCGGGGGGTGAAGAGACCCAGTACTTC. The rearrangement links TRBV15 to TRBJ2-5; 11 bases fit TRBD2. The CDR3 length is 20 residues. Germline CDR1 is LNHNV and CDR2 is YYDKDF (reference sequence). V was pared by 3 bases and J by 3 bases, with 18 bases of the junction left unmatched.